The source of this T cell receptor (beta chain) is a study of neurological immune-mediated disorders. Findings of the study overall: Subjects shared no identical expanded-clone CDR3 amino acid sequences, suggesting private TCR-beta repertoires in all groups.

TCRdb recomputed calls from the 5' RACE reads with MiXCR, one row per CDR3 protein. The sample shows roughly 80,000 distinct CDR3 sequences, 15% to 20% of them seen only once. In Maryland, USA, blood bank volunteers were the healthy controls. Stored at -80 C, 2 million PBMCs were the source of the unsorted libraries. With respect to this clonotype: Its specificity is not known.

This sequence originates from a woman aged 40 to 50 in good health. Material for sequencing was PBMCs.

The CDR3 region is CASSLLSSSYEQYF. The CDR3, as DNA: TGTGCCAGCAGCTTACTGTCGAGCTCCTACGAGCAGTACTTC. The chain employs TRBV7-6 and TRBJ2-7, with D uncertain. The germline V and J ends were trimmed by 2 bases and 0 bases, with 8 bases remaining between them. CDR3 size: 14 residues. The germline V gene has CDR1 SGHVS and CDR2 FNYEAQ.